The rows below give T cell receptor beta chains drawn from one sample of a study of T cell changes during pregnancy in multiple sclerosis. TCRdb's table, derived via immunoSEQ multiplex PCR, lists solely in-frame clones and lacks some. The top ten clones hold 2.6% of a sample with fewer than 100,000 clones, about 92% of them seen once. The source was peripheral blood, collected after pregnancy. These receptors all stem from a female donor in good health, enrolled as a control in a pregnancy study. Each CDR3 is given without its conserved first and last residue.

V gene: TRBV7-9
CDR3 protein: ASSLAISGSTDTQY

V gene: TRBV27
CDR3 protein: ASSLSSGLRNEKLF

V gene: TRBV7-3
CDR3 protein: ASSPGVGYEQY

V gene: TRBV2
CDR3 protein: ASRDTANTGELF

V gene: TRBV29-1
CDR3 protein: SVVSGVRF

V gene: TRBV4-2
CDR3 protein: ASSQGLAGLNEQF

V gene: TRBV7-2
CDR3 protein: ASSGGVDTQY

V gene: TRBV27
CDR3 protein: ASSSFRAGGEQF

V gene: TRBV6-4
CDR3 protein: ASSDAAGGPATQY

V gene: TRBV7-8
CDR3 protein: ASSLAGLTSRDGYT

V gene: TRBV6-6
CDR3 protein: ASSHPTGEETQY

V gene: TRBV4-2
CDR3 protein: ASSLYFRGQEAF

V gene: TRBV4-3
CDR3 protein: ASRPHWSGFNPWYGYT

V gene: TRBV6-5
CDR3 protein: ASSYSYTGESEAF

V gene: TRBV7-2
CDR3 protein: ASSSGAGGREQY

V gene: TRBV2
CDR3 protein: ASSERQATEAF

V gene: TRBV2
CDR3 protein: ASTSGGGNTIY

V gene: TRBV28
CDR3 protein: ASSLTSGRNEQF

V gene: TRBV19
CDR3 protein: ASRVRGNYGYT

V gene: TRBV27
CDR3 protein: ASSPQLVLQETQY

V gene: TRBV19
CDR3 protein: ASSIRGYTEAF

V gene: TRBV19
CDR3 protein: ASKSLQGAYQPQH

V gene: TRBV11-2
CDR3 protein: ASSLAGTTNTGELF

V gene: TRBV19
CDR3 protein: ASSIGGTGNQPQH

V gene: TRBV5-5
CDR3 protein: ASTFSGVREQY

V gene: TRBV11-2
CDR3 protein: ASSLLNSRTGGNQPQH

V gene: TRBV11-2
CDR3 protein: ASSFSSAQY

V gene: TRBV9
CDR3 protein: ASSVGQGAGDTQY

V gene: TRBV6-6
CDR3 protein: ATTRQGLNYEQY

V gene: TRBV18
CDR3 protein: ASSPGQGSGNTIY

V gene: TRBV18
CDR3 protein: ASSPAGEGAEAF

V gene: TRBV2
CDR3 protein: ASSIQGLESTEAF

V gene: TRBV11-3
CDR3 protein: ASSYRVGELF

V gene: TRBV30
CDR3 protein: AWTLRGVYGYT

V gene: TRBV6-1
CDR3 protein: ASSEVGGGGETQY

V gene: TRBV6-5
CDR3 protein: ASSSQGGTGELF

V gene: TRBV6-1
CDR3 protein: ASSEGQGWETQY

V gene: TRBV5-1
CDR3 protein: ASSRGVAGGPRETQY

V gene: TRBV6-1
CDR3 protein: ASTDRVAF

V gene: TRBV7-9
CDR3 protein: ASSLVLAPSTDTQY

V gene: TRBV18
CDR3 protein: ASSPRDRGYTEAF

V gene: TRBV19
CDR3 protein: ASRTGTGYAETQY

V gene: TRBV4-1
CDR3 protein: ASSQRDSFGEQY

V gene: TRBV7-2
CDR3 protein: ASSFREPPEQY

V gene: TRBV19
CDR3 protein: ASSRRFHTAAF

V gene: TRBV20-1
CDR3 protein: SASVDTQY

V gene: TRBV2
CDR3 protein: ASRKGTAGAGELF

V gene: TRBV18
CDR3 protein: ASSPPSQLYNEQF